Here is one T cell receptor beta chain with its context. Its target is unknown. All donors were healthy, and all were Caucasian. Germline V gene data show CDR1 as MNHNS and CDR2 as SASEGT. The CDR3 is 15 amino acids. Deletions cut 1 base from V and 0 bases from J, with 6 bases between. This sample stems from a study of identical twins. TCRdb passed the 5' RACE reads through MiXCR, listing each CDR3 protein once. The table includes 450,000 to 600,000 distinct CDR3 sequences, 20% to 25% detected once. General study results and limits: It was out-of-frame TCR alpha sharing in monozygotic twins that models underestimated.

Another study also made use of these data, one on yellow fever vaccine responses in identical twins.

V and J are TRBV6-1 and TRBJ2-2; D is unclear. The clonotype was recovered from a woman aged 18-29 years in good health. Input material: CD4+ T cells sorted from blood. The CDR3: CASSEGRTNTGELFF. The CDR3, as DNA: TGTGCCAGCAGTGAAGGCAGAACGAACACCGGGGAGCTGTTTTTT.